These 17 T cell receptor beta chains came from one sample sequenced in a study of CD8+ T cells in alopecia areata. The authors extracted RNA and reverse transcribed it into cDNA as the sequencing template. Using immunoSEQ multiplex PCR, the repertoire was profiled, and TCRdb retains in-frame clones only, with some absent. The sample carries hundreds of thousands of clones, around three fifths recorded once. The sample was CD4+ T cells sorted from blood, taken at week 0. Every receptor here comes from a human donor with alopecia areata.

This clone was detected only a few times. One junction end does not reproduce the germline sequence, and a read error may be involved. In DNA, the CDR3 is TGTGCCAGCAGTAACTCATTATTCAGCTCCTACAATGAGCAGTTCTTC. Translating gives CASSNSLFSSYNEQFF. V usage is TRBV6-4 and J usage is TRBJ2-1; the D is unclear. The CDR3 runs 16 residues. The V gene's germline CDR1 is MRHNA and CDR2 SNTAGT.

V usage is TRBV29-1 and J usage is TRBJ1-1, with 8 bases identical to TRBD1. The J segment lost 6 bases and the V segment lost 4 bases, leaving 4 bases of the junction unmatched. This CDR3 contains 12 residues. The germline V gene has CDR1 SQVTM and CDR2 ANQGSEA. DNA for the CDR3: TGCAGCGTTGGGGACAGGAGGCCTGAAGCTTTCTTT. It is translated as CSVGDRRPEAFF. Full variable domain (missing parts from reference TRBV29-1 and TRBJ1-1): SAVISQKPSRDICQRGTSLTIQCQVDSQVTMMFWYRQQPGQSLTLIATANQGSEATYESGFVIDKFPISRPNLTFSTLTVSNMSPEDSSIYLCSVGDRRPEAFFGQGTRLTVV.

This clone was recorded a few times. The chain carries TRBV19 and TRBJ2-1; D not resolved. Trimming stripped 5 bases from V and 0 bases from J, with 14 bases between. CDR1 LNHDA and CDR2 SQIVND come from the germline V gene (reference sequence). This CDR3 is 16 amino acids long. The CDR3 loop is CASSYQAYASYNEQFF. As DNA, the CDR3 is TGTGCCAGTAGTTACCAAGCGTACGCCTCCTACAATGAGCAGTTCTTC.

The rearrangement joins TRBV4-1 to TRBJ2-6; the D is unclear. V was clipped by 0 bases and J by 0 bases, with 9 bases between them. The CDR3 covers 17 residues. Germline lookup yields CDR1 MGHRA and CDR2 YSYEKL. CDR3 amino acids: CASSQDYLSSGANVLTF. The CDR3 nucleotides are TGCGCCAGCAGCCAAGATTACCTATCCTCTGGGGCCAACGTCCTGACTTTC.

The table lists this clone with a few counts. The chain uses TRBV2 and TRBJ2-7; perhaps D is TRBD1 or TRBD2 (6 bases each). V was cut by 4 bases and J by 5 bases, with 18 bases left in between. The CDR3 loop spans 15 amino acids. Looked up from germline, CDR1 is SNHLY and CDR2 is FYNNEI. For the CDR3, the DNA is TGTGCCAGCAGTGGTGCGGGACAAGCGACTGACGAGCAGTACTTC. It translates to CASSGAGQATDEQYF. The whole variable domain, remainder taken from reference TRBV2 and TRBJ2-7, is EPEVTQTPSHQVTQMGQEVILRCVPISNHLYFYWYRQILGQKVEFLVSFYNNEISEKSEIFDDQFSVERPDGSNFTLKIRSTKLEDSAMYFCASSGAGQATDEQYFGPGTRLTVT.

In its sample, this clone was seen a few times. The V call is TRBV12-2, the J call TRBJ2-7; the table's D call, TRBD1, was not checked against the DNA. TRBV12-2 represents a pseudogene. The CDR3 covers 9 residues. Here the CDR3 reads CAPPIEQYF. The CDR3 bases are TGTGCACCCCCCATCGAGCAGTACTTC.

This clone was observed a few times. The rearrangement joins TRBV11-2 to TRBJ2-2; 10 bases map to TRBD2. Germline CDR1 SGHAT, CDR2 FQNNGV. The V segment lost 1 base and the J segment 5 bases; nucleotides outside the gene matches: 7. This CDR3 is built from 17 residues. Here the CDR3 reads CASSLAPSGRGTGELFF. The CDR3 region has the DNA TGTGCCAGCAGCTTAGCGCCTAGCGGGAGAGGTACCGGGGAGCTGTTTTTT. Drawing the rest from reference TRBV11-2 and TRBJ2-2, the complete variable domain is EAGVAQSPRYKIIEKRQSVAFWCNPISGHATLYWYQQILGQGPKLLIQFQNNGVVDDSQLPKDRFSAERLKGVDSTLKIQPAKLEDSAVYLCASSLAPSGRGTGELFFGEGSRLTVL.

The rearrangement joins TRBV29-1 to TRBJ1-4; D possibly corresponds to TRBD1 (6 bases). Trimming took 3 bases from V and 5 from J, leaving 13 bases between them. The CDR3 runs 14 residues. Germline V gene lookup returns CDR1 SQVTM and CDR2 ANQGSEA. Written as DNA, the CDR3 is TGCAGCGTTGAGGTGGGGGGCTACAATGAAAAACTGTTTTTT. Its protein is CSVEVGGYNEKLFF.

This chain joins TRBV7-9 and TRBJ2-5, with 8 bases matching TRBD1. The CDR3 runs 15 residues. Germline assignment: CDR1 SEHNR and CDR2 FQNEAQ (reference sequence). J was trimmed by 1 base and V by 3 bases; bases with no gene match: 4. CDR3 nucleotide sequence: TGTGCCAGCAGCTTTCCGACAGGGGCCCAAGAGACCCAGTACTTC. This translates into CASSFPTGAQETQYF.

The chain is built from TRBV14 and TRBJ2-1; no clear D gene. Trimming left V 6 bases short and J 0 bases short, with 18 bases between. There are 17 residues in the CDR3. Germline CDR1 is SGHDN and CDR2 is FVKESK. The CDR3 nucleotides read TGTGCCAGCAGTCCGGTGGTGATCCTTAGCTCCTACAATGAGCAGTTCTTC. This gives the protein CASSPVVILSSYNEQFF.

In nucleotides, the CDR3 is TGCAGCGTTGTAGGGGGAGTTTCGGATGGCAAAAACATTCAGTACTTC. Protein product: CSVVGGVSDGKNIQYF. The J gene is TRBJ2-4, the V gene TRBV29-1, with D possibly being TRBD1 (6 bases). This CDR3 region has 16 residues. From germline, CDR1 is SQVTM and CDR2 ANQGSEA. V was clipped by 4 bases and J by 3 bases, with 19 bases between them.

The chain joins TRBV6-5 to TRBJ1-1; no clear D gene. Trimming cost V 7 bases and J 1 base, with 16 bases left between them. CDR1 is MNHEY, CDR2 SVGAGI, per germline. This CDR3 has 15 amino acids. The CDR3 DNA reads TGTGCCAGCAAAAGGACGACCTTAGAGAACACTGAAGCTTTCTTT. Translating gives CASKRTTLENTEAFF.

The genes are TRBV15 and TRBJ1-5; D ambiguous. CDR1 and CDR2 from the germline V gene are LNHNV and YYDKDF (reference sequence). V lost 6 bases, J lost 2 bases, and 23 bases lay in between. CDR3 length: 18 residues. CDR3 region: CATSDFSNTGLRNQPQHF. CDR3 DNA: TGTGCCACCAGTGACTTTTCTAATACGGGTCTTCGCAATCAGCCCCAGCATTTT.

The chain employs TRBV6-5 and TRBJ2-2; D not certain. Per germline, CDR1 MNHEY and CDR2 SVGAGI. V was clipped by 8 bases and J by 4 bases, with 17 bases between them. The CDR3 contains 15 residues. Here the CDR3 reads CASLRGRASTGELFF. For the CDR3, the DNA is TGTGCCAGCTTAAGAGGACGGGCGAGCACCGGGGAGCTGTTTTTT.

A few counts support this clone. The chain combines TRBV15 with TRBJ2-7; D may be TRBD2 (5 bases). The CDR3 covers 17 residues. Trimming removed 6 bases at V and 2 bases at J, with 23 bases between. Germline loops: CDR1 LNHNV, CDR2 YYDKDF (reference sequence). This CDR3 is CATSPTRPRIGAYEQYF. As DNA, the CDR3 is TGTGCCACCAGTCCCACCAGGCCCCGTATCGGGGCCTACGAGCAGTACTTC.

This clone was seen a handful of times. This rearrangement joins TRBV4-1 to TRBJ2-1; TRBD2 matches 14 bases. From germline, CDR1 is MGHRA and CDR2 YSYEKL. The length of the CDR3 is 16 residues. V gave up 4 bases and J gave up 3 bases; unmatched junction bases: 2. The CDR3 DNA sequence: TGCGCCAGCAGCCGTGGGACTAGCGGGAGCTACAATGAGCAGTTCTTC. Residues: CASSRGTSGSYNEQFF.

CDR3 region: CAWSGAYRAEGSEAFF. DNA of the CDR3: TGTGCCTGGAGTGGAGCTTACAGGGCTGAGGGATCTGAAGCTTTCTTT. The chain uses TRBV30 and TRBJ1-1; D is possibly TRBD1 (6 bases). Germline V gene sequence: CDR1 GTSNPN, CDR2 SVGIG (reference sequence). Trimming removed 1 base from V and 6 bases from J, with 21 bases in between. CDR3 size: 16 residues.